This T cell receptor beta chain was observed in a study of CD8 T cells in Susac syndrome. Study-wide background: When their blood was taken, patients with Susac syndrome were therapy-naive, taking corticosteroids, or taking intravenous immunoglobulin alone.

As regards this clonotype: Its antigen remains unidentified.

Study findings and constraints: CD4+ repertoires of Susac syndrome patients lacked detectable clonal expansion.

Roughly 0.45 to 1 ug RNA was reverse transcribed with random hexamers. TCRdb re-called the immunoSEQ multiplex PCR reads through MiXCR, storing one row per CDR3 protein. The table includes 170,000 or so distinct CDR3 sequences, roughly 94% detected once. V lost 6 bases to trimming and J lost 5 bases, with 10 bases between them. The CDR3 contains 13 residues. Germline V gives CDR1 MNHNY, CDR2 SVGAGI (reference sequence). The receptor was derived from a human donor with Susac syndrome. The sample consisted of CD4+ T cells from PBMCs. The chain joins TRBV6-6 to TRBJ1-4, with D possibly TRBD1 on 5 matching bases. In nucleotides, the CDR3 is TGTGCCAGCAGCGACGGGGGGAATGAAAAACTGTTTTTT. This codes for CASSDGGNEKLFF.